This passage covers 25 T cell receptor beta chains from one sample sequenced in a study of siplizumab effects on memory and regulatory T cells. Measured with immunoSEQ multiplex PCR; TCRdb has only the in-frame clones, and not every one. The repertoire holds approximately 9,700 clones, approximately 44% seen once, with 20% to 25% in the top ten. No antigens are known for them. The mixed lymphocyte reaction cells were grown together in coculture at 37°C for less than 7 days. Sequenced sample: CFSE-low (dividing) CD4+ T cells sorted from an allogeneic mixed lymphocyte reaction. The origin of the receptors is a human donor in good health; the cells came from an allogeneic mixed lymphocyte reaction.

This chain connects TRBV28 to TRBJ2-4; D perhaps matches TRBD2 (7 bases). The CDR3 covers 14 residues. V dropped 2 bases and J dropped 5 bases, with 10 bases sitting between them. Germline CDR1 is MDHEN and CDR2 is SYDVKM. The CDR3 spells CASSLGGGENIQYF. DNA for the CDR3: TGTGCCAGCAGTTTAGGAGGGGGGGAAAACATTCAGTACTTC. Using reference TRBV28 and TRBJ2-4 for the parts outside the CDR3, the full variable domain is DVKVTQSSRYLVKRTGEKVFLECVQDMDHENMFWYRQDPGLGLRLIYFSYDVKMKEKGDIPEGYSVSREKKERFSLILESASTNQTSMYLCASSLGGGENIQYFGAGTRLSVL.

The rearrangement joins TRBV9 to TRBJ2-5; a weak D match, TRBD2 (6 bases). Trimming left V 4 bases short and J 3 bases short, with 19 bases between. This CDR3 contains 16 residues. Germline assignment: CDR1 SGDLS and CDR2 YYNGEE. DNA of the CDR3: TGTGCCAGCAGCCCTCGAGGCGGGAACTATGAAGAGACCCAGTACTTC. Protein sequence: CASSPRGGNYEETQYF.

DNA for the CDR3: TGTGCCAGCAGCTTGCCCCGACAGCCCTACAATGAGCAGTTCTTC. Translation gives CASSLPRQPYNEQFF. V gene TRBV5-4 combines with J gene TRBJ2-1; a possible D gene is TRBD1 (5 bases). The germline gives CDR1 SGHNT, CDR2 YYREEE (reference sequence). The CDR3 sequence is 15 residues long. V was shortened by 1 base and J by 2 bases, with 10 bases between the two germline ends.

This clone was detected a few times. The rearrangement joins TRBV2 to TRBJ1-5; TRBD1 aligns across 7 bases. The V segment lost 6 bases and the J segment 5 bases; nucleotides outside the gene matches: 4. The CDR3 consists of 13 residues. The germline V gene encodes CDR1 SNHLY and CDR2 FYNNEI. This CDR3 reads CASSAGTDQPQHF. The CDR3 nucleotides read TGTGCCAGCAGCGCCGGGACAGATCAGCCCCAGCATTTT.

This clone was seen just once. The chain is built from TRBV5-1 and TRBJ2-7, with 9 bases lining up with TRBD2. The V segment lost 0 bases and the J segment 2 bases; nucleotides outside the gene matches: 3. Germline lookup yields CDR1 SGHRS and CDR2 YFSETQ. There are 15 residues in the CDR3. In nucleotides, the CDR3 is TGCGCCAGCAGCTTGGGGCCTAGCGGGGCCTACGAGCAGTACTTC. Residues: CASSLGPSGAYEQYF.

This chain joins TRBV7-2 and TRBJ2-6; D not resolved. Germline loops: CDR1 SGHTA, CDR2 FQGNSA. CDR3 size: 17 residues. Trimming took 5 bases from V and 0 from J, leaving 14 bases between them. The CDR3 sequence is CASSPGPTPSGANVLTF. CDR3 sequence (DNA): TGTGCCAGCAGCCCTGGGCCGACCCCCTCTGGGGCCAACGTCCTGACTTTC.

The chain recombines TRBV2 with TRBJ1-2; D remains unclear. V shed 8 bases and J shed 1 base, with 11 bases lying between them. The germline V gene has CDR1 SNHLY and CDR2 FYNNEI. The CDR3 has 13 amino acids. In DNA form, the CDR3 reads TGTGCCAGCTCTACTCAGGTTAACTATGGCTACACCTTC. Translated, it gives CASSTQVNYGYTF.

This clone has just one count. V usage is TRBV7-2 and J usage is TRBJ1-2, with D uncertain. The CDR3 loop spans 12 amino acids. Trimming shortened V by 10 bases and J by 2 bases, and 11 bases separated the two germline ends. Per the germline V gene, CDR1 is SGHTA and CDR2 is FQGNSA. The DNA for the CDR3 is TGTGCCACCGGCCCCCCGAACTATGGCTACACCTTC. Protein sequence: CATGPPNYGYTF.

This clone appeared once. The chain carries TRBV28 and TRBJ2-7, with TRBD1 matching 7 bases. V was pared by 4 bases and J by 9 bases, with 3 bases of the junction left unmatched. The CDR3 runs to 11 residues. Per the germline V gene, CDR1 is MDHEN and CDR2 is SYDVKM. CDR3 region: CASSSRDRQYF. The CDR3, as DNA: TGTGCCAGCAGTTCACGGGACAGGCAGTACTTC. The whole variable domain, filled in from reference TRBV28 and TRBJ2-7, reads DVKVTQSSRYLVKRTGEKVFLECVQDMDHENMFWYRQDPGLGLRLIYFSYDVKMKEKGDIPEGYSVSREKKERFSLILESASTNQTSMYLCASSSRDRQYFGPGTRLTVT.

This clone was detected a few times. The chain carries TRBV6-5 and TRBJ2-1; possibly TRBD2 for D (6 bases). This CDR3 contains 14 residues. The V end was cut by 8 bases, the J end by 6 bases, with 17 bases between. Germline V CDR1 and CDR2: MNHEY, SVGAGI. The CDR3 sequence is CASGRDSRRNEQFF. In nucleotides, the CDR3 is TGTGCCAGCGGTAGGGACTCGAGGCGCAATGAGCAGTTCTTC.

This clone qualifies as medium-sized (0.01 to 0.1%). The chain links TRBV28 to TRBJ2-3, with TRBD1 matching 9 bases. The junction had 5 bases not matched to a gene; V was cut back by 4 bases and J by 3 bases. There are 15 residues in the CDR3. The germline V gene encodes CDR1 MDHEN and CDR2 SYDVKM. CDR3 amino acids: CASSSPGQGTDTQYF. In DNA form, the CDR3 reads TGTGCCAGCAGTTCCCCGGGACAGGGAACAGATACGCAGTATTTT.

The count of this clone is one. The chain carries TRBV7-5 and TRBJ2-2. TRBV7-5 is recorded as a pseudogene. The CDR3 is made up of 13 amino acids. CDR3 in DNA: TGTGCCAGCAGCTTATCGAACACCGGGGAGCTGTTTTTT. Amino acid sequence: CASSLSNTGELFF.

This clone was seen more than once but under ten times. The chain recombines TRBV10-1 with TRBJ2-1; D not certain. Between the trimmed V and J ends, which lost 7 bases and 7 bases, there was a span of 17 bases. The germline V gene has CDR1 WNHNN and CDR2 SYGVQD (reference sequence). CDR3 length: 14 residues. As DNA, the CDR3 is TGCGCCAGCACCCTCGTCTCAACCGGGAATGAGCAGTTCTTC. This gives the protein CASTLVSTGNEQFF.

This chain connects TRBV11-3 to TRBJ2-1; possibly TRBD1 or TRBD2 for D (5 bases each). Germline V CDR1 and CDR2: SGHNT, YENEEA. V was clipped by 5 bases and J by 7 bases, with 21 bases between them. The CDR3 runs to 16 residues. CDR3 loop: CASSPPGPGWGNEQFF. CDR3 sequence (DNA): TGTGCCAGCAGCCCTCCGGGCCCAGGTTGGGGGAATGAGCAGTTCTTC.

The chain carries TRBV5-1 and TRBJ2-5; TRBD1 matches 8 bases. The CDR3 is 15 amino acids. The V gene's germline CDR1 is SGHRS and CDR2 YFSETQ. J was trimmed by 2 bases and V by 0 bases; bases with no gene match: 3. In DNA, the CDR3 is TGCGCCAGCAGCTTGGACGGGACAGGACAAGAGACCCAGTACTTC. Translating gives CASSLDGTGQETQYF.

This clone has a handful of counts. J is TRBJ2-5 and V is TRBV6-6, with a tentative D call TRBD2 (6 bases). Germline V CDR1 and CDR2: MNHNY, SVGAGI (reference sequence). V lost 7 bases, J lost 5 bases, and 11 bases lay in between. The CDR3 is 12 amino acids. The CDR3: CASTEGRETQYF. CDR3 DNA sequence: TGTGCCAGCACGGAGGGTAGGGAGACCCAGTACTTC.

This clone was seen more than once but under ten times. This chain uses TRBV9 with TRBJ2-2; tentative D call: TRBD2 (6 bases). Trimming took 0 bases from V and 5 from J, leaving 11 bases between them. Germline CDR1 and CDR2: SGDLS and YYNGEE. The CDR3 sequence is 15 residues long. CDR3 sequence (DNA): TGTGCCAGCAGCGTAGTTTCCGGGGGTACCGGGGAGCTGTTTTTT. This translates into CASSVVSGGTGELFF.

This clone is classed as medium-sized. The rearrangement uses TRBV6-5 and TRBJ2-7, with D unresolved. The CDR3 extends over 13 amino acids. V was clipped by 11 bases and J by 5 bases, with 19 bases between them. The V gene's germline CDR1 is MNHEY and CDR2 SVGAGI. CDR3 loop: CAGSIGHRDEQYF. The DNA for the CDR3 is TGTGCCGGTTCCATAGGCCACAGAGACGAGCAGTACTTC.

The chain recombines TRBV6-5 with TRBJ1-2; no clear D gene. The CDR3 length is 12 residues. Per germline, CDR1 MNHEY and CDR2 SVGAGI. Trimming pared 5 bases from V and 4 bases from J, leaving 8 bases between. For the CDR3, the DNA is TGTGCCAGCAGTAGCTGGACCTATGGCTACACCTTC. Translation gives CASSSWTYGYTF.

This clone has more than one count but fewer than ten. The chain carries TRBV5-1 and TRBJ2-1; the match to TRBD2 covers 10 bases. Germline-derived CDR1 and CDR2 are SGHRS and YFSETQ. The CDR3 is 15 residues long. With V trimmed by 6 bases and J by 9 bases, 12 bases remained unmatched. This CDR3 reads CASILTAGGRGEQFF. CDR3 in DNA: TGCGCCAGCATCTTAACAGCGGGAGGGCGGGGTGAGCAGTTCTTC. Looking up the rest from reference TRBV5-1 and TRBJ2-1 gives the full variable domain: KAGVTQTPRYLIKTRGQQVTLSCSPISGHRSVSWYQQTPGQGLQFLFEYFSETQRNKGNFPGRFSGRQFSNSRSEMNVSTLELGDSALYLCASILTAGGRGEQFFGPGTRLTVL.

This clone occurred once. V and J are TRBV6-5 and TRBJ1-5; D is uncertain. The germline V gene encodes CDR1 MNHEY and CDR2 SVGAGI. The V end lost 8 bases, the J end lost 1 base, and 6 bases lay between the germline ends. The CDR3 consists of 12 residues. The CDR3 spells CASSLSNQPQHF. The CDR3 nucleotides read TGTGCCAGCTCTCTCAGCAATCAGCCCCAGCATTTT.

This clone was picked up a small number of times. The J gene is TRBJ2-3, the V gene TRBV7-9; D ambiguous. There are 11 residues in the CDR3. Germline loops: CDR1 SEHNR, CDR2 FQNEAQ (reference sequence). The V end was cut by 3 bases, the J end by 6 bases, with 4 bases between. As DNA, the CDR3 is TGTGCCAGCAGCTTTGGGGATACGCAGTATTTT. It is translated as CASSFGDTQYF.

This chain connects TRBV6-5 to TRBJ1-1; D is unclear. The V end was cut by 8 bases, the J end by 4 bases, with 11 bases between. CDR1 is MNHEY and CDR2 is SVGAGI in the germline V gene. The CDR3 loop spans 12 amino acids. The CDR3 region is CASWRVSTEAFF. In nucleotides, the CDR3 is TGTGCCAGCTGGCGGGTTTCCACTGAAGCTTTCTTT.

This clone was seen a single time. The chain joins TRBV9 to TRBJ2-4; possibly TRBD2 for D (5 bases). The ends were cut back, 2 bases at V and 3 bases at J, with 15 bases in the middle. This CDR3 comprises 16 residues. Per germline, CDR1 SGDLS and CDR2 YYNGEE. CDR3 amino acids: CASSVSPLVGKNIQYF. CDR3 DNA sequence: TGTGCCAGCAGCGTGAGCCCACTAGTTGGCAAAAACATTCAGTACTTC.

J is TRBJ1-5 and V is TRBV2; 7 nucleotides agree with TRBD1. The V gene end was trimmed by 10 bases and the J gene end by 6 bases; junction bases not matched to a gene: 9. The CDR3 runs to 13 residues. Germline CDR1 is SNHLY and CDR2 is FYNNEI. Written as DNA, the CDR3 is TGTGCCACCCTAGAGCACAGGGGTCAGCCCCAGCATTTT. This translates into CATLEHRGQPQHF. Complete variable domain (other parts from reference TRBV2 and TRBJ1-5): EPEVTQTPSHQVTQMGQEVILRCVPISNHLYFYWYRQILGQKVEFLVSFYNNEISEKSEIFDDQFSVERPDGSNFTLKIRSTKLEDSAMYFCATLEHRGQPQHFGDGTRLSIL.